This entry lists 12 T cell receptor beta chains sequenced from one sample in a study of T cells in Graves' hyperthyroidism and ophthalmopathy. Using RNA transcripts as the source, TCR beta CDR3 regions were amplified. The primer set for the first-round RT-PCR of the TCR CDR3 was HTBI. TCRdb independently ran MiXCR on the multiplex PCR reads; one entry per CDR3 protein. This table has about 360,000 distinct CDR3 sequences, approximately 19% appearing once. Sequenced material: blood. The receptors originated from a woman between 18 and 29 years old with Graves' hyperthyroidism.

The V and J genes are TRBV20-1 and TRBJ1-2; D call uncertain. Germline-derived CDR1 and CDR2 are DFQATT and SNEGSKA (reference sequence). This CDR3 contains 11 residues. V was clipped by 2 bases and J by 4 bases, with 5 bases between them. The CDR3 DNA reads TGCAGTGCTAGACTCATCTATGGCTACACCTTC. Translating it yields CSARLIYGYTF.

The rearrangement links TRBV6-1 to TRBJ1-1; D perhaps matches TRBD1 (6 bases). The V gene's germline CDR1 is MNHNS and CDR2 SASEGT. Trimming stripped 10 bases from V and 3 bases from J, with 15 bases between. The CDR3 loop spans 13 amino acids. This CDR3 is CATHKQGDTEAFF. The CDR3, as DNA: TGTGCCACCCACAAACAGGGTGACACTGAAGCTTTCTTT.

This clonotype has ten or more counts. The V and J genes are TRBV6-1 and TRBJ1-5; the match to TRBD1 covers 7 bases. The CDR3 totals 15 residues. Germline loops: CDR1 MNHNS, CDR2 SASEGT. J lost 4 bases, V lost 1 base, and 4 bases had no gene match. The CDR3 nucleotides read TGTGCCAGCAGTGAAGTAACAGGGGATAATCAGCCCCAGCATTTT. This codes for CASSEVTGDNQPQHF.

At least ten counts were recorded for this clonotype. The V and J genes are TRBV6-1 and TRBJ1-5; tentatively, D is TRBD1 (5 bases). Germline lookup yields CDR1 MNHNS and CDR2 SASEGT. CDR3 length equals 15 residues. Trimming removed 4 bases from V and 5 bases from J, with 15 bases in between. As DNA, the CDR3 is TGTGCCAGCAGTGTTTCAGGGCGCCAGGATCAGCCCCAGCATTTT. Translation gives CASSVSGRQDQPQHF.

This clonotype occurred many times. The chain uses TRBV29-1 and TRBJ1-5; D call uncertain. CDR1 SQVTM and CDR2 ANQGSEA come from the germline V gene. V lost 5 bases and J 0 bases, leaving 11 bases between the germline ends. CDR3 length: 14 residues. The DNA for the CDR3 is TGCAGCGTTCGAGGGAGGGATAGCAATCAGCCCCAGCATTTT. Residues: CSVRGRDSNQPQHF.

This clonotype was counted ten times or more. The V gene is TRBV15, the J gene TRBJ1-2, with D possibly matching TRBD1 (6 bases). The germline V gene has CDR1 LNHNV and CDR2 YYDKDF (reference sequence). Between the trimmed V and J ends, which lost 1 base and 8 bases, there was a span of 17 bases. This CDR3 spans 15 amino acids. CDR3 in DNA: TGTGCCACCAGCAGAGGGGGGGGGGCAGGGGACGGCTACACCTTC. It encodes CATSRGGGAGDGYTF.

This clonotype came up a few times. DNA for the CDR3: TGTGCCAGCGGAAAAGAGGGGAATGAGCAGTTCTTC. It yields the protein CASGKEGNEQFF. The genes are TRBV7-9 and TRBJ2-1, with D possibly being TRBD1 or TRBD2 (5 bases each). The CDR3 loop spans 12 amino acids. CDR1 SEHNR and CDR2 FQNEAQ come from the germline V gene (reference sequence). V was pared by 8 bases and J by 7 bases, with 12 bases between.

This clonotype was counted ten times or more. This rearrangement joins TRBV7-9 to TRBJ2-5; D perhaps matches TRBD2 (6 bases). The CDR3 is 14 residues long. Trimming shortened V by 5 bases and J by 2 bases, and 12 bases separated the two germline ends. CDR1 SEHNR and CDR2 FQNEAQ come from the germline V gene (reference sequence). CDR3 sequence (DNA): TGTGCCAGCAGCCCTCCCGGGGGACAAGAGACCCAGTACTTC. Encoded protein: CASSPPGGQETQYF.

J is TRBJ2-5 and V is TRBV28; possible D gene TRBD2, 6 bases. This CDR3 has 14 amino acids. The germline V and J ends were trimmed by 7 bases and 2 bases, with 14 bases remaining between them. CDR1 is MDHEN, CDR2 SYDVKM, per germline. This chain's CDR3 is CASTDRGSQETQYF. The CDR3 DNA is TGTGCCAGCACCGACCGGGGGTCTCAAGAGACCCAGTACTTC.

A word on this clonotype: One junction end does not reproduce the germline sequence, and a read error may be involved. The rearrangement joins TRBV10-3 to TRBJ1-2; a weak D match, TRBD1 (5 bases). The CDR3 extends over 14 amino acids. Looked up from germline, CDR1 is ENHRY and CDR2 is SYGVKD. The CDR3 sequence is CAISELAGLGGYSF. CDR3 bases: TGTGCCATCAGTGAGTTGGCAGGGCTAGGTGGCTACAGCTTC.

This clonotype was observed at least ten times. Here the CDR3 DNA reads TGTGCCATCAGACCTTCAACGCGCCGCAGTGAAGCTTTCTTT. Translating it yields CAIRPSTRRSEAFF. The V gene is TRBV10-3, the J gene TRBJ1-1; the D is unclear. Germline V gives CDR1 ENHRY, CDR2 SYGVKD. The CDR3 covers 14 residues. V lost 6 bases to trimming and J lost 7 bases, with 18 bases between them.

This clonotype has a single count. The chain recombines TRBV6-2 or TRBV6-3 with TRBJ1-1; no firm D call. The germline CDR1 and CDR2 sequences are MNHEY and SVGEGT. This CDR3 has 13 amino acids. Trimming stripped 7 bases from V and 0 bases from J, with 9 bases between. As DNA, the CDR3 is TGTGCCAGCACCCTTTCGGTGAACACTGAAGCTTTCTTT. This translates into CASTLSVNTEAFF.